Below, one TCR beta chain is given with its context. What it binds is not known. The data are from a study of T cell responses to AZD1222 COVID-19 vaccine. Study-wide background: Researchers grouped second doses given at about 4 or about 12 weeks into one pool.

Notes on the study in general: Spike was spanned by vaccine-associated CD4 TCRs, with dominance at 160-218 and 743-854. A mostly white British donor set with more females was recruited, and clonal diversity was possibly underestimated. Only after the peak T cell response were repertoires sampled.

The germline V gene encodes CDR1 WSHSY and CDR2 SAAADI. After removal of 8 bases from V and 1 base from J, the junction contained 4 bases not matched to a gene. CDR3 size: 13 residues. Profiling relied on immunoSEQ multiplex PCR, and the TCRdb table lists in-frame clones only, not all of them. This sample has about 90,000 clones, with 80% to 90% found just once. Source: peripheral blood, taken on day 0 of AZD1222 vaccination. This sequence joins TRBV10-2 and TRBJ2-7; 8 positions match TRBD2. The origin of this receptor is an adult in good health. CDR3 sequence (DNA): TGCGCCAGCCGCCTAGCGGGTTCCTACGAGCAGTACTTC. Its translation: CASRLAGSYEQYF.